A selection of T cell receptor beta chains follows, all from one sample in a study of cytomegalovirus exposure and HLA in healthy donors. Profiling relied on immunoSEQ multiplex PCR, and the TCRdb table lists in-frame clones only, not all of them. Here the sample spans 150,000 to 250,000 clones, approximately 85% being singletons. The sequenced sample consisted of PBMCs. The receptors here all came from a woman between 50 and 59 years old in good health and CMV-seropositive. Each CDR3 is given with its conserved first and last residue. A D gene is named only where the DNA matches it firmly. The listing skips clone size in some rows; elsewhere it reads once, few, many or a size class.

d_call	v_call	j_call	clone_size	cdr3_aa	cdr3_nt
TRBD1	TRBV27	TRBJ2-4	.	CASSLRPTGGVIFGKNIQYF	TGTGCCAGCAGTTTACGACCCACAGGGGGCGTTATCTTTGGCAAAAACATTCAGTACTTC
TRBD1	TRBV9	TRBJ2-6	.	CASSASGTGVILSGANVLTF	TGTGCCAGCAGCGCCTCCGGGACAGGGGTAATTCTTTCTGGGGCCAACGTCCTGACTTTC
.	TRBV2	TRBJ2-3	.	CASSETIRDTQYF	TGTGCCAGCAGTGAAACAATAAGAGATACGCAGTATTTT
TRBD1	TRBV14	TRBJ2-7	.	CASSQPTGVNSYEQYF	TGTGCCAGCAGCCAACCAACAGGGGTAAACTCCTACGAGCAGTACTTC
TRBD2	TRBV6-5	TRBJ2-3	.	CASEGTSGGDTQYF	TGTGCCAGCGAGGGGACTAGCGGAGGAGATACGCAGTATTTT
.	TRBV2	TRBJ2-7	.	CATSTRSPSYEQYF	TGTGCCACGTCAACTAGGAGCCCTTCCTACGAGCAGTACTTC
.	TRBV28	TRBJ1-1	.	CASSSFLPGGMNTEAFF	TGTGCCAGCAGTTCCTTCCTCCCGGGGGGGATGAACACTGAAGCTTTCTTT
TRBD1	TRBV7-2	TRBJ1-5	.	CASSSKTGFNQPQHF	TGTGCCAGCAGCTCAAAGACAGGGTTCAATCAGCCCCAGCATTTT
.	TRBV28	TRBJ2-3	.	CASGKSGLPSTDTQYF	TGTGCCAGCGGAAAGTCGGGACTTCCTAGCACAGATACGCAGTATTTT
.	TRBV7-9	TRBJ1-2	.	CSSSLVGDHYGYTF	TGTTCCAGCAGCTTAGTCGGGGATCACTATGGCTACACCTTC
TRBD2	TRBV9	TRBJ2-3	.	CASSVGGGSSDTQYF	TGTGCCAGCAGCGTGGGCGGGGGTTCCTCAGATACGCAGTATTTT
.	TRBV15	TRBJ1-2	.	CATSVRGQKHYGYTF	TGTGCCACCAGCGTCAGGGGCCAGAAGCACTATGGCTACACCTTC
.	TRBV28	TRBJ1-5	.	CASSLWGRVNQPQHF	TGTGCCAGCAGTTTATGGGGCAGGGTCAATCAGCCCCAGCATTTT
.	TRBV18	TRBJ2-3	few	CASCPPGGTDTQYF	TGTGCCAGCTGTCCGCCAGGGGGGACAGATACGCAGTATTTT
TRBD1	TRBV28	TRBJ1-2	.	CASSTTGRGYTF	TGTGCCAGCAGCACGACAGGGCGGGGCTACACCTTC
.	TRBV7-9	TRBJ2-1	.	CATSPGRNNEQFF	TGTGCCACCAGCCCTGGGAGGAACAATGAGCAGTTCTTC
TRBD1	TRBV7-9	TRBJ2-2	.	CASSRPGGSTGELFF	TGTGCCAGCAGCCGACCAGGGGGCTCCACCGGGGAGCTGTTTTTT
.	TRBV7-9	TRBJ1-1	.	CSSSLEGSEAFF	TGTTCCAGCAGCTTAGAGGGGTCTGAAGCTTTCTTT
.	TRBV2	TRBJ1-4	.	CASSDPEEKLFF	TGTGCCAGCAGTGACCCAGAAGAAAAACTGTTTTTT
TRBD2	TRBV5-1	TRBJ2-7	.	CASSLQPTSGYTYEQYF	TGCGCCAGCAGCCTACAACCTACTAGCGGCTACACCTACGAGCAGTACTTC
.	TRBV4-3	TRBJ1-5	.	CASSQDAGSNQPQHF	TGCGCCAGCAGCCAAGACGCAGGTAGCAATCAGCCCCAGCATTTT